These 10 T cell receptor beta chains share one sample of origin, sequenced in a study of OX40 agonist ivuxolimab in advanced cancers. The data were produced by immunoSEQ multiplex PCR, yet TCRdb's version contains in-frame clones alone and is incomplete. The table has about 94,000 clones, about nine tenths seen once. This material consisted of CD4+ or CD8+ T cells sorted from blood, taken in a trial of the OX40 agonist ivuxolimab. Source of these receptors: an adult with an advanced solid tumor such as melanoma, head and neck, liver or kidney cancer.

The chain recombines TRBV27 with TRBJ1-1, with 7 bases lining up with TRBD1. With 3 bases clipped from V and 0 bases from J, the junction kept 4 bases outside the gene matches. Germline V gene lookup returns CDR1 MNHEY and CDR2 SMNVEV (reference sequence). The CDR3 length is 15 residues. This chain's CDR3 is CASSLDRYMNTEAFF. The CDR3 DNA reads as TGTGCCAGCAGTTTGGACAGGTACATGAACACTGAAGCTTTCTTT.

V usage is TRBV7-2 and J usage is TRBJ1-6; a weak D match, TRBD1 (6 bases). Trimming shortened V by 1 base and J by 10 bases, and 14 bases separated the two germline ends. The CDR3 extends over 15 amino acids. The germline V gene has CDR1 SGHTA and CDR2 FQGNSA. CDR3 DNA sequence: TGTGCCAGCAGCTTAGAAGCGGGGGCGAGATCACCCCTCCACTTT. Residues: CASSLEAGARSPLHF.

This sequence joins TRBV7-8 and TRBJ2-5; 8 bases agree with TRBD1. The V gene end was trimmed by 5 bases and the J gene end by 6 bases; junction bases not matched to a gene: 14. The length of the CDR3 is 16 residues. The germline gives CDR1 SGHVS, CDR2 FQNEAQ. In DNA form, the CDR3 reads TGTGCCAGCAGCCTAACGCTAGGGACAGGATCAAAGACCCAGTACTTC. Encoded protein: CASSLTLGTGSKTQYF.

The V gene is TRBV27, the J gene TRBJ1-3; D is unclear. The CDR3 loop spans 18 amino acids. Looked up from germline, CDR1 is MNHEY and CDR2 is SMNVEV (reference sequence). The V gene lost 8 bases and the J gene lost 0 bases, with 23 bases spanning the gap. The CDR3 loop reads CASRPLRGLGSSGNTIYF. The CDR3 DNA reads as TGTGCCAGCCGCCCCCTACGCGGTTTAGGTTCCTCTGGAAACACCATATATTTT.

The V gene is TRBV11-2, the J gene TRBJ2-5, with TRBD2 matching 8 bases. CDR1 SGHAT and CDR2 FQNNGV come from the germline V gene. The CDR3 totals 17 residues. V lost 1 base, J lost 4 bases, and 11 bases stayed unmatched. The CDR3 region has the DNA TGTGCCAGCAGCTTAGGGGCTCGGGCGGGGGGTGCAGAGACCCAGTACTTC. The encoded protein is CASSLGARAGGAETQYF.

This rearrangement joins TRBV30 to TRBJ1-6; 7 bases match TRBD1. After removal of 5 bases from V and 9 bases from J, the junction contained 7 bases not matched to a gene. The CDR3 covers 13 residues. CDR1 and CDR2 (germline): GTSNPN, SVGIG (reference sequence). CDR3: CAWGHRGSSPLHF. The CDR3 DNA reads as TGTGCCTGGGGACACAGGGGTAGTTCACCCCTCCACTTT.

V gene TRBV7-3 combines with J gene TRBJ2-6; TRBD1 aligns across 10 bases. V trimming: 5 bases; J trimming: 3 bases; junction bases outside the gene matches: 19. The V gene's germline CDR1 is SGHTA and CDR2 FQGTGA. The CDR3 extends over 21 amino acids. For the CDR3, the DNA is TGTGCCAGCAGCCCAACCGGTCCCCGCGGGACAGGGGTTGGTGGGGCCAACGTCCTGACTTTC. This encodes CASSPTGPRGTGVGGANVLTF.

CDR3 protein: CASSRRGDTYNEQFF. The CDR3 nucleotides are TGTGCCAGTAGCCGGCGGGGGGACACCTACAATGAGCAGTTCTTC. The chain uses TRBV19 and TRBJ2-1; TRBD2 agrees at 8 bases. There are 15 residues in the CDR3. After removal of 6 bases from V and 2 bases from J, the junction contained 6 bases not matched to a gene. Looked up from germline, CDR1 is LNHDA and CDR2 is SQIVND (reference sequence).

The chain joins TRBV5-1 to TRBJ2-4; 12 bases are a match to TRBD1. Germline CDR1 and CDR2: SGHRS and YFSETQ. The CDR3 contains 14 residues. The V and J ends lost 4 bases and 6 bases, in that order; junction bases with no gene match: 2. The CDR3 reads CASSLGQGANIQYF. CDR3 DNA: TGCGCCAGCAGCCTGGGACAGGGGGCAAACATTCAGTACTTC.

V is TRBV11-2 and J is TRBJ2-7; no firm D call. The CDR3 spans 13 residues. V shed 2 bases and J shed 5 bases, with 10 bases lying between them. Per the germline V gene, CDR1 is SGHAT and CDR2 is FQNNGV. DNA of the CDR3: TGTGCCAGCAGCTTAACGTGGGCCCACGAGCAGTACTTC. It translates to CASSLTWAHEQYF.